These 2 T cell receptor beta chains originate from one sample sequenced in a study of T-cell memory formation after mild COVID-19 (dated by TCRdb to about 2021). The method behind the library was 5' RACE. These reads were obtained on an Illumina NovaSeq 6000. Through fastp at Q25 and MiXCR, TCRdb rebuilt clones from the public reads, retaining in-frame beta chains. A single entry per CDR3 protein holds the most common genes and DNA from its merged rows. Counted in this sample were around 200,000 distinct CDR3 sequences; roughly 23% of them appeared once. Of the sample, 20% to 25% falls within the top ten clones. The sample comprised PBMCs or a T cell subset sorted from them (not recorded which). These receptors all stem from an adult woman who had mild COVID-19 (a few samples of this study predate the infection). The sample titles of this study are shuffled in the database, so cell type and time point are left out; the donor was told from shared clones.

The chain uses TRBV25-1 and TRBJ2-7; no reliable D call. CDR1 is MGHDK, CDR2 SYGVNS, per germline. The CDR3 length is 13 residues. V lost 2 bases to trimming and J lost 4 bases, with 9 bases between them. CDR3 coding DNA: TGTGCCAGCAGTGAACAAGGGCGGTACGAGCAGTACTTC. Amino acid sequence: CASSEQGRYEQYF.

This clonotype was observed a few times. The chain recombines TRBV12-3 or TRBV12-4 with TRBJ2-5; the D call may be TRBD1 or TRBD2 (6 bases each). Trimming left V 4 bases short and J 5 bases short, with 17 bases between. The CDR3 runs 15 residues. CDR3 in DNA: TGTGCCAGCAGTTCGTCTATAGGGGGGCGGGAGACCCAGTACTTC. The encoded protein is CASSSSIGGRETQYF.